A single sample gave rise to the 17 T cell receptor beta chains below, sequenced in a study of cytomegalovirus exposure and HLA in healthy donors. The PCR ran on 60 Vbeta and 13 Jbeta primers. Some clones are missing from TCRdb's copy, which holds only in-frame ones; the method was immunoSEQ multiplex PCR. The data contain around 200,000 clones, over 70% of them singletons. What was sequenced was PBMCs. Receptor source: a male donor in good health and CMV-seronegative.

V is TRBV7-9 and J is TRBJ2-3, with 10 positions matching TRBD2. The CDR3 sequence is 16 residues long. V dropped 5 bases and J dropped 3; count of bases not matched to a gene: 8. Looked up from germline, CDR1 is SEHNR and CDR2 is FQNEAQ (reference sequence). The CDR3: CASSRIAGGLTDTQYF. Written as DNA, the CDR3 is TGTGCCAGCAGCCGAATAGCGGGGGGTTTGACAGATACGCAGTATTTT.

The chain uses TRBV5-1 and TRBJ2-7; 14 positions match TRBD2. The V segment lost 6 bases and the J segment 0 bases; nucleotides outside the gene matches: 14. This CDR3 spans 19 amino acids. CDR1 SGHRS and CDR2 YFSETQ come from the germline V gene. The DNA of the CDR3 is TGCGCCAGCAAACCTCCGGGACTAGCGGGAGCCGTGTCCTCCTACGAGCAGTACTTC. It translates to CASKPPGLAGAVSSYEQYF.

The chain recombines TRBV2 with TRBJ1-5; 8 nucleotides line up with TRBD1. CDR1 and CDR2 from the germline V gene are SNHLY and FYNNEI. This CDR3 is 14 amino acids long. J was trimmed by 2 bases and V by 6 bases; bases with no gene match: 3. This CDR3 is CASSDRGRNQPQHF. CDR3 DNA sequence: TGTGCCAGCAGCGACAGGGGACGCAATCAGCCCCAGCATTTT.

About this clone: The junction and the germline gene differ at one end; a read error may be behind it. This chain's CDR3 is CASSKLDRGLFF. In nucleotides, the CDR3 is TGTGCCAGCAGCAAACTAGACAGGGGGCTTTTCTTC. The V gene is TRBV11-2, the J gene TRBJ2-7; TRBD1 matches 10 bases. The CDR3 runs 12 residues. The germline CDR1 and CDR2 sequences are SGHAT and FQNNGV.

The CDR3 region has the DNA TGTGCCAGCAGCTTGACAGAATTCAATCAGCCCCAGCATTTT. Protein product: CASSLTEFNQPQHF. V usage is TRBV7-8 and J usage is TRBJ1-5; D is perhaps TRBD1 (5 bases). The V end was cut by 3 bases, the J end by 3 bases, with 9 bases between. Germline assignment: CDR1 SGHVS and CDR2 FQNEAQ. CDR3 length: 14 residues.

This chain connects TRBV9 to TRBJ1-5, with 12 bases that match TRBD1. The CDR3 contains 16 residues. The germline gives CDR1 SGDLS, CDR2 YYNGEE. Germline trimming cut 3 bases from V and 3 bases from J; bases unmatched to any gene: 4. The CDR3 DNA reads TGTGCCAGCAGCGGATGGGACAGGGGGCCCAATCAGCCCCAGCATTTT. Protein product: CASSGWDRGPNQPQHF.

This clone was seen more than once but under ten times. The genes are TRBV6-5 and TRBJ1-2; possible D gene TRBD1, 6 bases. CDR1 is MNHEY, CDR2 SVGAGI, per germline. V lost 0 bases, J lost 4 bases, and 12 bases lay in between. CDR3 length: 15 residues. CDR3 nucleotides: TGTGCCAGCAGTTACTCAACAGGGACCCCCTATGGCTACACCTTC. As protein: CASSYSTGTPYGYTF.

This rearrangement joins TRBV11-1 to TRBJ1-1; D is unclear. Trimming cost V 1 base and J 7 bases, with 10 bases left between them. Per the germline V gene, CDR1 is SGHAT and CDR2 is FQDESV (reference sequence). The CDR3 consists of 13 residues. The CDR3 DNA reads TGTGCCAGCAGCTTAGATCTCGGACTTGAAGCTTTCTTT. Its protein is CASSLDLGLEAFF. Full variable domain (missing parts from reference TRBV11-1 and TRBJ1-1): EAEVAQSPRYKITEKSQAVAFWCDPISGHATLYWYRQILGQGPELLVQFQDESVVDDSQLPKDRFSAERLKGVDSTLKIQPAELGDSAMYLCASSLDLGLEAFFGQGTRLTVV.

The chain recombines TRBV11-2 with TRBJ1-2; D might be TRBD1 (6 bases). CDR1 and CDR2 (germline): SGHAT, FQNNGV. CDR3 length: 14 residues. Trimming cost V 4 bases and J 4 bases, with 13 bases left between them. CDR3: CASSSGGRAYGYTF. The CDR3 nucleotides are TGTGCCAGCAGCTCCGGGGGGCGAGCCTATGGCTACACCTTC. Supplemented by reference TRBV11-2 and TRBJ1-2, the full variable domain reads EAGVAQSPRYKIIEKRQSVAFWCNPISGHATLYWYQQILGQGPKLLIQFQNNGVVDDSQLPKDRFSAERLKGVDSTLKIQPAKLEDSAVYLCASSSGGRAYGYTFGSGTRLTVV.

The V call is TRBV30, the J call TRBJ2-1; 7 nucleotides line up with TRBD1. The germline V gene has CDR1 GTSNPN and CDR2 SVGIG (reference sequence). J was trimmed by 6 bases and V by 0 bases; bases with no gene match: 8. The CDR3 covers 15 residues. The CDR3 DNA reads TGTGCCTGGAGTGTACTCCGGGACAGAGTCAATGAGCAGTTCTTC. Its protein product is CAWSVLRDRVNEQFF.

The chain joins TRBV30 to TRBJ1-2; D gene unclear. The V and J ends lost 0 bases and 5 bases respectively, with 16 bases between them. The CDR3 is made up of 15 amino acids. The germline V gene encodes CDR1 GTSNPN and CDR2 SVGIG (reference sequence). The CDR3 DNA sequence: TGTGCCTGGAGTGTACACCCAGCAGGCCGGTATGGCTACACCTTC. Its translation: CAWSVHPAGRYGYTF.

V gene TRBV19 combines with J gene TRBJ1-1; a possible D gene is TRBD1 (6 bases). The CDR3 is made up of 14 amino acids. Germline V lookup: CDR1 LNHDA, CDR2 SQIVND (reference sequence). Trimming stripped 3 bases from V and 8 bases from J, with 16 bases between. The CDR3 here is CASSIRTERLEAFF. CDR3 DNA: TGTGCCAGTAGTATCCGGACAGAACGACTCGAAGCTTTCTTT.

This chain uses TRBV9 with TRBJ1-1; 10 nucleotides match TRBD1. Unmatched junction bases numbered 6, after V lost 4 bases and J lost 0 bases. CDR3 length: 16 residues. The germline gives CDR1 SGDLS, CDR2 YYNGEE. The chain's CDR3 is CASSPRGQGLNTEAFF. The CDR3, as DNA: TGTGCCAGCAGCCCGCGGGGACAGGGGCTGAACACTGAAGCTTTCTTT.

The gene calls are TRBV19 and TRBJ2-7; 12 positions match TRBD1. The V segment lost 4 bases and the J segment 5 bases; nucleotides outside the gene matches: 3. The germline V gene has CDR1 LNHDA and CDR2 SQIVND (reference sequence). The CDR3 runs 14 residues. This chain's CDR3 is CASSRDRGPNEQYF. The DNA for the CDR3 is TGTGCCAGTAGTAGGGACAGGGGGCCAAACGAGCAGTACTTC.

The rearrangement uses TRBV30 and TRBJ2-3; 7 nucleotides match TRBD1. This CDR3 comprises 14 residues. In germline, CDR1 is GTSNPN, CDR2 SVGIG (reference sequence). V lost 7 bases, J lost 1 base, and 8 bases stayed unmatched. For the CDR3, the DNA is TGTGCCTACACAGCTGGACAGGGCACAGATACGCAGTATTTT. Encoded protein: CAYTAGQGTDTQYF.

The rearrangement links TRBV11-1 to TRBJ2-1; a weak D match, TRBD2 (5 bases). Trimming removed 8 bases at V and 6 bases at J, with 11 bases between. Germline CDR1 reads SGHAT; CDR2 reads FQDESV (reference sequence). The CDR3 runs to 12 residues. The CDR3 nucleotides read TGTGCCAGCGCGGGCGCTCGCAATGAGCAGTTCTTC. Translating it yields CASAGARNEQFF. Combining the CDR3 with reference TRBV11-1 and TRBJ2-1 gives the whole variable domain EAEVAQSPRYKITEKSQAVAFWCDPISGHATLYWYRQILGQGPELLVQFQDESVVDDSQLPKDRFSAERLKGVDSTLKIQPAELGDSAMYLCASAGARNEQFFGPGTRLTVL.

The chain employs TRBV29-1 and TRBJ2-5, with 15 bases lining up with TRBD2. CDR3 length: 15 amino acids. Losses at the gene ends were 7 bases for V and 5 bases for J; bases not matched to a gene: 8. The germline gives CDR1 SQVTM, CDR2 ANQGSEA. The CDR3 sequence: CSASPGTSGRETQYF. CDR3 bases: TGCAGCGCAAGTCCCGGGACTAGCGGGAGGGAGACCCAGTACTTC. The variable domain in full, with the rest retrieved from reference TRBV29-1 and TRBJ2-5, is SAVISQKPSRDICQRGTSLTIQCQVDSQVTMMFWYRQQPGQSLTLIATANQGSEATYESGFVIDKFPISRPNLTFSTLTVSNMSPEDSSIYLCSASPGTSGRETQYFGPGTRLLVL.